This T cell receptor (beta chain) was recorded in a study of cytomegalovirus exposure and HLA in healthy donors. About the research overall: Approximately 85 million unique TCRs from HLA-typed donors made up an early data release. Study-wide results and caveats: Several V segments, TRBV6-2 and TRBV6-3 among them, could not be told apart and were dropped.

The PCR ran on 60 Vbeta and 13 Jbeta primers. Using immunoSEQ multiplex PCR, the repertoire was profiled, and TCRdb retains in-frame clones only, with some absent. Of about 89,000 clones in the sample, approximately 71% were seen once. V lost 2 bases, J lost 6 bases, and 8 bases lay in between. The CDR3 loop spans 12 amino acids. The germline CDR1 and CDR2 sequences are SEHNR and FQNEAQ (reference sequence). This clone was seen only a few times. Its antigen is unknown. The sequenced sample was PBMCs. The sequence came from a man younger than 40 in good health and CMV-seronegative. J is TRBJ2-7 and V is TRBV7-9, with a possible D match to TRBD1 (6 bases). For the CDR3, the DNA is TGTGCCAGCAGCTTAAGGGGGTTCGAGCAGTACTTC. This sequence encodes CASSLRGFEQYF.